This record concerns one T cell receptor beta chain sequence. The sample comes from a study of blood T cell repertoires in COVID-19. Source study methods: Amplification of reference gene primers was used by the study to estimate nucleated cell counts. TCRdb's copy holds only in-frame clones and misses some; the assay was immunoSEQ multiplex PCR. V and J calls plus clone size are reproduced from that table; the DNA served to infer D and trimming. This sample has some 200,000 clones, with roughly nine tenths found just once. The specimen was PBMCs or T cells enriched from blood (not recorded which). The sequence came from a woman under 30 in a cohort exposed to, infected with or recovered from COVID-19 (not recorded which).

The CDR3 DNA is TGCGCCAGCAGCTTGGGGGCGGGGAACACCGGGGAGCTGTTTTTT. It yields the protein CASSLGAGNTGELFF. The chain carries TRBV5-1 and TRBJ2-2, with TRBD2 as a possible D gene (5 bases). Germline CDR1 is SGHRS and CDR2 is YFSETQ. With 0 bases removed from V and 1 base from J, the gap between germline ends came to 7 bases. The CDR3 has 15 amino acids. Full variable domain (outside the CDR3, taken from reference TRBV5-1 and TRBJ2-2): KAGVTQTPRYLIKTRGQQVTLSCSPISGHRSVSWYQQTPGQGLQFLFEYFSETQRNKGNFPGRFSGRQFSNSRSEMNVSTLELGDSALYLCASSLGAGNTGELFFGEGSRLTVL.